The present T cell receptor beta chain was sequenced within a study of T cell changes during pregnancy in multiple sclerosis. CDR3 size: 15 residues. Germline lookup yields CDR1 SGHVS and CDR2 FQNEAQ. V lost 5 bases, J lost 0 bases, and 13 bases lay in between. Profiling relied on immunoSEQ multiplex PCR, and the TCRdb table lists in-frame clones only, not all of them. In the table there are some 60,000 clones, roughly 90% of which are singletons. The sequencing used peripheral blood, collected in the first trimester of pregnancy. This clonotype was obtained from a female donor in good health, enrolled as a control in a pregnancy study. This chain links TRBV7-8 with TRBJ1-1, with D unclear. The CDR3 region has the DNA TGTGCCAGCAGCAAGTCTAGATTCCTGAACACTGAAGCTTTCTTT. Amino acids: CASSKSRFLNTEAFF.